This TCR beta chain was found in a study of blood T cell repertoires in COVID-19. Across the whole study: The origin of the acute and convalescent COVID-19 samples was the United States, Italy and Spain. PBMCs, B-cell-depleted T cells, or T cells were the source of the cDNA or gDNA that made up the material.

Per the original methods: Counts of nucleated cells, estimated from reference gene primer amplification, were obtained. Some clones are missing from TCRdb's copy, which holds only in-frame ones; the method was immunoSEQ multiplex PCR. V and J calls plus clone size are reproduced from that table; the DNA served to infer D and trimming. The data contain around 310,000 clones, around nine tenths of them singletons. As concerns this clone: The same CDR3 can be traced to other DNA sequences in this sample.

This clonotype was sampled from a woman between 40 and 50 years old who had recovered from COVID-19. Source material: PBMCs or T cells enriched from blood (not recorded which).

The CDR3 protein is CASRGSYNSPLHF. The CDR3 DNA sequence: TGTGCCAGCCGGGGCTCCTATAATTCACCCCTCCACTTT. This chain joins TRBV27 and TRBJ1-6; D not certain. The CDR3 has 13 residues. V lost 8 bases, J lost 0 bases, and 5 bases lay in between. The germline V gene has CDR1 MNHEY and CDR2 SMNVEV (reference sequence).